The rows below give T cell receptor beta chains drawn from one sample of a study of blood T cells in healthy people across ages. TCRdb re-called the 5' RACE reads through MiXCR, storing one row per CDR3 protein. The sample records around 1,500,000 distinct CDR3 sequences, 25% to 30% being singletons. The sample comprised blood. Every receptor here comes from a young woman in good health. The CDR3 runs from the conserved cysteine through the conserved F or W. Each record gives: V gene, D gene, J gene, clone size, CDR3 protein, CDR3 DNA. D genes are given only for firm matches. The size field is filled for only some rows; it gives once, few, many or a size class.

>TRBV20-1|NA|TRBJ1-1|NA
CSARHPRSAKAFF
TGCAGTGCTAGGCACCCCCGTTCGGCTAAAGCTTTCTTT
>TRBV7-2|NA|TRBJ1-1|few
CASSQTSQNTEAFF
TGTGCCAGCAGTCAGACCAGCCAGAACACTGAAGCTTTCTTT
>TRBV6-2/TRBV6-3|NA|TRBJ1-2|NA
CASSYSWGHYGYTF
TGTGCCAGCAGTTACTCATGGGGACACTATGGCTACACCTTC
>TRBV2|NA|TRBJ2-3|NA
CANGAAGLNTDTQYF
TGTGCCAACGGGGCAGCGGGTTTAAACACAGATACGCAGTATTTT
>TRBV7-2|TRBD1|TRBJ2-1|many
CASSSGTGTQFF
TGTGCCAGCAGCTCAGGGACAGGGACGCAGTTCTTC
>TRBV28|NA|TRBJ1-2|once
CASRPRGARLGGYTF
TGTGCCAGCAGGCCCCGGGGGGCGCGGTTGGGTGGCTACACCTTC
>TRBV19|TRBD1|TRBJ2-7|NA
CASSDAYGTGNSYEQYF
TGTGCCAGTAGTGACGCTTACGGGACAGGGAACTCCTACGAGCAGTACTTC
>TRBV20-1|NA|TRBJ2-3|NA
CSARDRATSTDTQYF
TGCAGTGCTAGAGATAGGGCTACTAGCACAGATACGCAGTATTTT
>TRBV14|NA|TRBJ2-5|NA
CASSQDLGIEETQYF
TGTGCCAGCAGCCAAGATCTGGGTATAGAGGAGACCCAGTACTTC
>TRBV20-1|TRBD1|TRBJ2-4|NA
CSAKVTGVQNIQYF
TGCAGTGCTAAGGTGACAGGGGTTCAAAACATTCAGTACTTC
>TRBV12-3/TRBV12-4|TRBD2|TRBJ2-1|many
CASSPTSGVDREQFF
TGTGCCAGCAGTCCTACTAGCGGGGTAGATCGTGAGCAGTTCTTC
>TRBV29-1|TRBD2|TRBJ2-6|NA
CSVGRASGVSGANVLTF
TGCAGCGTTGGAAGGGCTAGCGGGGTATCCGGGGCCAACGTCCTGACTTTC
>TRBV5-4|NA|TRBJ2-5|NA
CASSFPGREEAQYF
TGTGCCAGCAGCTTTCCGGGCAGGGAAGAGGCCCAGTACTTC
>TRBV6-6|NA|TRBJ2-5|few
CATATRGSGGTQYF
TGCGCCACCGCTACCAGGGGTTCGGGGGGGACCCAGTACTTC
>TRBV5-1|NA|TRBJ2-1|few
CASSLYSRLDGNEQFF
TGCGCCAGCAGCTTGTATTCACGGCTAGACGGCAATGAGCAGTTCTTC
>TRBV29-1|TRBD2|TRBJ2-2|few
CSVGPRGVPYGGGELFF
TGCAGCGTTGGCCCGCGGGGGGTCCCCTATGGGGGCGGGGAGCTGTTTTTT
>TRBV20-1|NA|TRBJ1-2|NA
CSAGKVYGYTF
TGCAGTGCCGGAAAGGTCTATGGCTACACCTTC
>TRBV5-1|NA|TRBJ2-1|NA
CASSGTGPQQFF
TGCGCCAGCAGCGGAACAGGCCCTCAGCAGTTCTTC
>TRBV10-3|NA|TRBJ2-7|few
CAIATGTQYEQYF
TGTGCCATCGCGACCGGGACACAGTACGAGCAGTACTTC
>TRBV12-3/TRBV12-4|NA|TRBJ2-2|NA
CASIQGGVNTGELFF
TGTGCCAGCATCCAGGGGGGGGTGAACACCGGGGAGCTGTTTTTT
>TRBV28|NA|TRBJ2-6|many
CASSGTSGANVLTF
TGTGCCAGCAGCGGTACCTCTGGGGCCAACGTCCTGACTTTC
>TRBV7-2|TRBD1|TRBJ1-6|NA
CASSPTGGNSSLHF
TGTGCCAGCAGCCCGACAGGGGGGAATTCATCCCTCCACTTT
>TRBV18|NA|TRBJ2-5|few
CASSPAPGETQYF
TGTGCCAGCTCACCGGCCCCGGGGGAGACCCAGTACTTC
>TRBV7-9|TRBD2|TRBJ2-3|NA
CASSSLAGGITDTQYF
TGTGCCAGCAGCTCACTAGCGGGGGGAATCACAGATACGCAGTATTTT
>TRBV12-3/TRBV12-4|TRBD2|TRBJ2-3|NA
CASSSSSSGNTDTQYF
TGTGCCAGCAGTTCCTCATCTAGCGGGAACACAGATACGCAGTATTTT
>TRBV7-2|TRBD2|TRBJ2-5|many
CASSVAGGGETQYF
TGTGCCAGCAGCGTTGCGGGGGGAGGCGAGACCCAGTACTTC
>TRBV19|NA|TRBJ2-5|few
CASSIRHRYDQYF
TGTGCCAGTAGTATACGACATAGATACGATCAGTACTTC